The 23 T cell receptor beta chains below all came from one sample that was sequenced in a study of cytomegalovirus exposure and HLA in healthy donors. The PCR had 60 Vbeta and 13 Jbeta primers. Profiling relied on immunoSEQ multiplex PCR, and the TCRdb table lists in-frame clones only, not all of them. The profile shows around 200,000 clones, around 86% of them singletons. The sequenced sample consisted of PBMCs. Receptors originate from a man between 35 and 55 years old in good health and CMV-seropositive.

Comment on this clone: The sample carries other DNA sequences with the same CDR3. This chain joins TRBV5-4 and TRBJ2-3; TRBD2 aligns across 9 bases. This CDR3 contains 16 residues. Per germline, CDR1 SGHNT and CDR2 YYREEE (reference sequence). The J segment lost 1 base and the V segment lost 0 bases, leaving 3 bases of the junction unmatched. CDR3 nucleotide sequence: TGTGCCAGCAGCTTGGGCGGGGGGGCAGGCACAGATACGCAGTATTTT. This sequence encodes CASSLGGGAGTDTQYF.

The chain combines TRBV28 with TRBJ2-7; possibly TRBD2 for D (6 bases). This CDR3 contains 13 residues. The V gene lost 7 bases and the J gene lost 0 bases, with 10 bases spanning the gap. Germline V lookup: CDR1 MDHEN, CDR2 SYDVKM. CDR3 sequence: CASKRAPSYEQYF. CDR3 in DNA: TGTGCCAGCAAGCGGGCCCCCTCCTACGAGCAGTACTTC.

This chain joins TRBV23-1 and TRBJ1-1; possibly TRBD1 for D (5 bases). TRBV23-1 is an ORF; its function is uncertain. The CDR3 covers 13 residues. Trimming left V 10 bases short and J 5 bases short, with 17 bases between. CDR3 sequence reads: CATRLGRLTEAFF. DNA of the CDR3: TGCGCCACCAGATTGGGGCGCCTGACTGAAGCTTTCTTT.

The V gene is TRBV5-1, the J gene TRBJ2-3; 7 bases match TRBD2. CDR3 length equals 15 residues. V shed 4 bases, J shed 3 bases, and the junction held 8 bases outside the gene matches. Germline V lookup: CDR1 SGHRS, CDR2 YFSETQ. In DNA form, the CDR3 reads TGCGCCAGCAGCGGGGTTGGGGGGGGAACAGATACGCAGTATTTT. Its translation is CASSGVGGGTDTQYF.

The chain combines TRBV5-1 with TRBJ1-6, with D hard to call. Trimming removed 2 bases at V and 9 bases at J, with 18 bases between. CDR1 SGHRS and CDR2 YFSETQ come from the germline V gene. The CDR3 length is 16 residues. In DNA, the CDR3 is TGCGCCAGCAGCTTACGGACTCAAACAACGGGTTCACCCCTCCACTTT. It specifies CASSLRTQTTGSPLHF.

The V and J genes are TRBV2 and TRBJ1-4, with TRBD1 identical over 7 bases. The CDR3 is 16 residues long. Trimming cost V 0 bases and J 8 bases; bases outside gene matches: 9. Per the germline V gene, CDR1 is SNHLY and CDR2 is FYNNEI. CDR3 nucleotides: TGTGCCAGCAGTGAAGCTTCGGCAGGGGGGAGGGAAAAACTGTTTTTT. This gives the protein CASSEASAGGREKLFF. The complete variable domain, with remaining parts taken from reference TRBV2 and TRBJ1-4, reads EPEVTQTPSHQVTQMGQEVILRCVPISNHLYFYWYRQILGQKVEFLVSFYNNEISEKSEIFDDQFSVERPDGSNFTLKIRSTKLEDSAMYFCASSEASAGGREKLFFGSGTQLSVL.

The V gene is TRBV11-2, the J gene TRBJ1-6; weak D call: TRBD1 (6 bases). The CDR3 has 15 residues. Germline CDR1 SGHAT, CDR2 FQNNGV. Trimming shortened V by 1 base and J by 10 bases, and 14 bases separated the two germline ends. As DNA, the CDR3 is TGTGCCAGCAGCTTAGTAGTAGGGGGATTCTCACCCCTCCACTTT. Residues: CASSLVVGGFSPLHF.

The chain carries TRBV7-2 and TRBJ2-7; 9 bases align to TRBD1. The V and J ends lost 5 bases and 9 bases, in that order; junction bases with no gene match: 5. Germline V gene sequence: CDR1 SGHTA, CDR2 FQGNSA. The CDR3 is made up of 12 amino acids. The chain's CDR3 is CASSGTGLGQYF. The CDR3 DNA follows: TGTGCCAGCAGCGGGACAGGGTTGGGGCAGTACTTC.

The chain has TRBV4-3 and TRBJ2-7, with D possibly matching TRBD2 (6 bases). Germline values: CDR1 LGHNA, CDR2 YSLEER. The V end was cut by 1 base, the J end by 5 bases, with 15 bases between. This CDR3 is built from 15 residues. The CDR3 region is CASSQVVMGGDEQYF. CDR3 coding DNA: TGCGCCAGCAGCCAAGTGGTGATGGGAGGCGACGAGCAGTACTTC.

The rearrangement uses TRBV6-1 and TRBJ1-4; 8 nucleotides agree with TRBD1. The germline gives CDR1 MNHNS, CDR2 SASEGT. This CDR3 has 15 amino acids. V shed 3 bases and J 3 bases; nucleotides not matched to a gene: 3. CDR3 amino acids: CASSEDRASNEKLFF. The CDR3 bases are TGTGCCAGCAGTGAGGACAGGGCCTCTAATGAAAAACTGTTTTTT.

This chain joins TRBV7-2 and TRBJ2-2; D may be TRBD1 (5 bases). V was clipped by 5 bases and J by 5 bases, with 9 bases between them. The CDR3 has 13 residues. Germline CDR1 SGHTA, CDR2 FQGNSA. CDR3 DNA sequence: TGTGCCAGCAGCCGGACACCTACCGGGGAGCTGTTTTTT. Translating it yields CASSRTPTGELFF.

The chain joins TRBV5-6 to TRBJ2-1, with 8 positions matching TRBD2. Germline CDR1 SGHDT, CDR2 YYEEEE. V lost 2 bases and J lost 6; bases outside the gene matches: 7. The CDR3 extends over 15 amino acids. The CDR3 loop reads CASSFTRGVGNEQFF. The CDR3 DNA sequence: TGTGCCAGCAGCTTCACGCGGGGGGTGGGCAATGAGCAGTTCTTC.

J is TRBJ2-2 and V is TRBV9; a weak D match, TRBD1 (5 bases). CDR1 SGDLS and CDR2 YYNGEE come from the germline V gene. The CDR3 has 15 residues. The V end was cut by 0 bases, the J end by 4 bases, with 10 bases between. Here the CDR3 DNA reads TGTGCCAGCAGCGTAGAAAGGGGCGGCACCGGGGAGCTGTTTTTT. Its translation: CASSVERGGTGELFF. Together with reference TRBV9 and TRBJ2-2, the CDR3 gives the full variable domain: DSGVTQTPKHLITATGQRVTLRCSPRSGDLSVYWYQQSLDQGLQFLIQYYNGEERAKGNILERFSAQQFPDLHSELNLSSLELGDSALYFCASSVERGGTGELFFGEGSRLTVL.

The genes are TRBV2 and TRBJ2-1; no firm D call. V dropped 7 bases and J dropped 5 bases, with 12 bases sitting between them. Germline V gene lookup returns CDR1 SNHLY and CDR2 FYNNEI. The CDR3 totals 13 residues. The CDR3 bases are TGTGCCAGCATTCCCGTGGCCCACAATGAGCAGTTCTTC. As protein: CASIPVAHNEQFF. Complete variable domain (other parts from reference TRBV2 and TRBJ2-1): EPEVTQTPSHQVTQMGQEVILRCVPISNHLYFYWYRQILGQKVEFLVSFYNNEISEKSEIFDDQFSVERPDGSNFTLKIRSTKLEDSAMYFCASIPVAHNEQFFGPGTRLTVL.

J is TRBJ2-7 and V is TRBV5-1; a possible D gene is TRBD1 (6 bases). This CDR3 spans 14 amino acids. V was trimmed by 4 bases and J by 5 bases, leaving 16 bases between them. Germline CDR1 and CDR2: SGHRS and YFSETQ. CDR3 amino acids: CASSPQRTAHEQYF. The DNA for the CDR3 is TGCGCCAGCAGCCCCCAGAGGACAGCTCACGAGCAGTACTTC. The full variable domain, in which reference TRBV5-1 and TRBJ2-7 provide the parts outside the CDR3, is KAGVTQTPRYLIKTRGQQVTLSCSPISGHRSVSWYQQTPGQGLQFLFEYFSETQRNKGNFPGRFSGRQFSNSRSEMNVSTLELGDSALYLCASSPQRTAHEQYFGPGTRLTVT.

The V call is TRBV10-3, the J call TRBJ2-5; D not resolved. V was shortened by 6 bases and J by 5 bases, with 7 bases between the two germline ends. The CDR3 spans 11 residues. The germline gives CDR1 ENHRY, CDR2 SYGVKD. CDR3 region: CAISAGETQYF. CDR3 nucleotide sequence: TGTGCCATCAGCGCCGGGGAGACCCAGTACTTC.

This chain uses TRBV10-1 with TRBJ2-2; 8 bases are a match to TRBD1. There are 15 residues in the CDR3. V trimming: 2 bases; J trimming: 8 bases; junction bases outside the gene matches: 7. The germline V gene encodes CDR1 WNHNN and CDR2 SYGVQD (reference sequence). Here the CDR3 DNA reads TGCGCCAGCAGTGAGGCCAGGGGGCGAGCGGGGGAGCTGTTTTTT. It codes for CASSEARGRAGELFF.

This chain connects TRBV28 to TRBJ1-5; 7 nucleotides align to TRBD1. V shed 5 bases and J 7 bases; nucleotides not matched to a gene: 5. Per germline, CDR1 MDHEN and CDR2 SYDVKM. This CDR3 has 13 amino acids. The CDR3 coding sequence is TGTGCCAGCAGTGGACAGGCTTGGCAGCCCCAGCATTTT. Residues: CASSGQAWQPQHF.

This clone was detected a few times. CDR3 bases: TGCGCCAGCAGCTTGGAAGGTCCAGGGAGGGACACCGGGGAGCTGTTTTTT. Translation gives CASSLEGPGRDTGELFF. The gene calls are TRBV5-1 and TRBJ2-2; 7 nucleotides agree with TRBD2. In germline, CDR1 is SGHRS, CDR2 YFSETQ. The V gene end was trimmed by 0 bases and the J gene end by 3 bases; junction bases not matched to a gene: 8. The CDR3 has 17 amino acids.

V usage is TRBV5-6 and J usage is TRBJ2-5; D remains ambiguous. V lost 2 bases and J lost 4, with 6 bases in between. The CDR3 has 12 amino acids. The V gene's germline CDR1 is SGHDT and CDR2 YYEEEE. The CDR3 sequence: CASSFRGETQYF. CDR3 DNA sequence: TGTGCCAGCAGCTTTCGCGGAGAGACCCAGTACTTC.

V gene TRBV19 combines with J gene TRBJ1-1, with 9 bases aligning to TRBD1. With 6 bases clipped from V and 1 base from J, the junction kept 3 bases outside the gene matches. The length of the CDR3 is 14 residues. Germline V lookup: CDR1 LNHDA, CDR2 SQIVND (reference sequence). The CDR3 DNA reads TGTGCCAGTAGGACAGGGGGATCGAACACTGAAGCTTTCTTT. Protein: CASRTGGSNTEAFF.

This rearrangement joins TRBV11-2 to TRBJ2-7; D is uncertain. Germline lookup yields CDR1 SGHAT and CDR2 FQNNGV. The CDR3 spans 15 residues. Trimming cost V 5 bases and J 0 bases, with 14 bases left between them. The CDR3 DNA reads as TGTGCCAGCAGCCCAGGCGCCCCCTACTCCTACGAGCAGTACTTC. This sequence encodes CASSPGAPYSYEQYF.

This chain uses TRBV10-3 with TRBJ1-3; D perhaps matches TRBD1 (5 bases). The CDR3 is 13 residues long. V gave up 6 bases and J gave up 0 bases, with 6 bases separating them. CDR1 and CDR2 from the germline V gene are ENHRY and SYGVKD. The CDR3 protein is CAIRDSSGNTIYF. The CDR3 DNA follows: TGTGCCATCAGAGACAGCTCTGGAAACACCATATATTTT.